The clone carrying this TCR beta chain was observed at least ten times. The V end was cut by 0 bases, the J end by 0 bases, with 15 bases between. Germline V CDR1 and CDR2: MNHNY, SVGAGI (reference sequence). The CDR3 runs 18 residues. The entry originates in a study of T-cell memory formation after mild COVID-19. One entry per CDR3 protein, called by TCRdb with MiXCR from the 5' RACE reads. The sample has under 8,500 distinct CDR3 sequences, approximately 30% seen once; the top ten hold 50% to 60%. The TCR originated in an adult woman who had mild COVID-19 (a few samples of this study predate the infection). Cell type and time point are not known. Sequenced material: PBMCs or a T cell subset sorted from them (not recorded which). The V gene is TRBV6-6, the J gene TRBJ1-5, with TRBD1 as a possible D gene (6 bases). The CDR3 sequence: CASSYSTGQFDSNQPQHF. CDR3 coding DNA: TGTGCCAGCAGTTACTCAACAGGACAGTTTGATAGCAATCAGCCCCAGCATTTT.